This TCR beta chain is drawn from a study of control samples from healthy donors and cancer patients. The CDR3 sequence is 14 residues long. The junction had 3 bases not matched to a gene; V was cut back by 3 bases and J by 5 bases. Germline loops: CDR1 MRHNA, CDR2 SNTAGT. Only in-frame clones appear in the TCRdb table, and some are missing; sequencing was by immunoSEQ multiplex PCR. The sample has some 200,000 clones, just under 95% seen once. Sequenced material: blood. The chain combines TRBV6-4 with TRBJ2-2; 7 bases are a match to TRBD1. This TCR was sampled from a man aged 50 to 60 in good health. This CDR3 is CASSEQGKTGELFF. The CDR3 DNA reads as TGTGCCAGCAGTGAACAGGGGAAAACCGGGGAGCTGTTTTTT.